The T cell receptor (beta chain) described here comes from a study of cytomegalovirus exposure and HLA in healthy donors. Overall study findings and caveats: In a later analysis, productive TCRs from donors in an Asian-associated ancestry cluster reportedly carried fewer N-insertions than the cohort mean.

With 5 bases clipped from V and 0 bases from J, the junction kept 8 bases outside the gene matches. The CDR3 consists of 16 residues. Germline values: CDR1 LNHDA, CDR2 SQIVND (reference sequence). For this clone: Its target is not known.

Amplification used 60 Vbeta primers and 13 Jbeta primers. The data were produced by immunoSEQ multiplex PCR, yet TCRdb's version contains in-frame clones alone and is incomplete. The repertoire holds some 100,000 clones, with roughly 82% as singletons. This receptor was obtained from a woman aged 18-29 years in good health and CMV-seronegative. The V call is TRBV19, the J call TRBJ1-1; 8 bases align to TRBD1. Sequencing was performed on PBMCs. The CDR3 nucleotides are TGTGCCAGTAGTGCAGAGACAGGGGTGATGAACACTGAAGCTTTCTTT. It is translated as CASSAETGVMNTEAFF.